The 12 T cell receptor beta chains below were found in one sample sequenced in a study of identifying expanded T cells in peripheral blood. Assay used: immunoSEQ multiplex PCR; TCRdb lists only in-frame clones, some missing. The sample holds roughly 78,000 clones, roughly 90% seen once. The sequenced material came from blood. All receptors come from a person aged 18 to 70 in good health.

V usage is TRBV25-1 and J usage is TRBJ1-1, with D possibly being TRBD1 (5 bases). V lost 1 base to trimming and J lost 2 bases, with 11 bases between them. CDR3 length equals 15 residues. Germline V CDR1 and CDR2: MGHDK, SYGVNS. The CDR3 DNA is TGTGCCAGCAGTGAATGGGGGGGATCAAACACTGAAGCTTTCTTT. Its protein is CASSEWGGSNTEAFF.

The V gene is TRBV9, the J gene TRBJ1-5; D possibly corresponds to TRBD1 (5 bases). V lost 3 bases to trimming and J lost 0 bases, with 13 bases between them. This CDR3 is built from 16 residues. Looked up from germline, CDR1 is SGDLS and CDR2 is YYNGEE. As DNA, the CDR3 is TGTGCCAGCAGCGCTGGGGGAAATCCTAGCAATCAGCCCCAGCATTTT. Its translation is CASSAGGNPSNQPQHF.

V and J are TRBV29-1 and TRBJ2-3, with a weak D call TRBD2 (7 bases). This CDR3 comprises 21 residues. V lost 7 bases to trimming and J lost 0 bases, with 35 bases between them. Germline V gives CDR1 SQVTM, CDR2 ANQGSEA. CDR3 protein: CSASGTSGTNPSSTSTDTQYF. Written as DNA, the CDR3 is TGCAGCGCTTCCGGGACAAGCGGGACTAATCCCTCTAGTACTAGCACAGATACGCAGTATTTT.

This chain connects TRBV7-3 to TRBJ2-7; 8 bases fit TRBD1. V gave up 6 bases and J gave up 2 bases; unmatched junction bases: 9. Germline loops: CDR1 SGHTA, CDR2 FQGTGA. This CDR3 is 15 amino acids long. The CDR3 protein is CASRTAGTGPYEQYF. CDR3 DNA: TGTGCCAGCAGGACTGCCGGGACAGGACCCTACGAGCAGTACTTC.

V gene TRBV6-1 combines with J gene TRBJ2-7; 7 positions match TRBD1. The CDR3 extends over 13 amino acids. Germline CDR1 MNHNS, CDR2 SASEGT. After removal of 1 base from V and 7 bases from J, the junction contained 4 bases not matched to a gene. The DNA of the CDR3 is TGTGCCAGCAGTGAAGGGGCAGGGGGTGAGCAGTACTTC. This codes for CASSEGAGGEQYF.

The chain joins TRBV2 to TRBJ1-5; 9 bases align to TRBD1. Germline values: CDR1 SNHLY, CDR2 FYNNEI. This CDR3 is built from 15 residues. V dropped 6 bases and J dropped 2; count of bases not matched to a gene: 5. DNA of the CDR3: TGTGCCAGCAGCTTGGACAGGGGTGGCAATCAGCCCCAGCATTTT. Translation gives CASSLDRGGNQPQHF. The full variable domain, rest sourced from reference TRBV2 and TRBJ1-5, is EPEVTQTPSHQVTQMGQEVILRCVPISNHLYFYWYRQILGQKVEFLVSFYNNEISEKSEIFDDQFSVERPDGSNFTLKIRSTKLEDSAMYFCASSLDRGGNQPQHFGDGTRLSIL.

The chain employs TRBV5-1 and TRBJ2-3, with 10 bases matching TRBD1. There are 16 residues in the CDR3. Germline lookup yields CDR1 SGHRS and CDR2 YFSETQ. The V segment lost 4 bases and the J segment 3 bases; nucleotides outside the gene matches: 8. In DNA form, the CDR3 reads TGCGCCAGCAGCCCGGCCCGGACAGGGGGTACAGATACGCAGTATTTT. Encoded protein: CASSPARTGGTDTQYF.

The chain combines TRBV2 with TRBJ2-7; 7 bases map to TRBD1. With V trimmed by 2 bases and J by 6 bases, 4 bases remained unmatched. The CDR3 is made up of 13 amino acids. Germline V gene data show CDR1 as SNHLY and CDR2 as FYNNEI. This CDR3 is CASSELSGGEQYF. In nucleotides, the CDR3 is TGTGCCAGCAGTGAATTGTCAGGGGGCGAGCAGTACTTC.

The V gene is TRBV5-1, the J gene TRBJ2-7; maybe TRBD2 (5 bases). Deletions cut 4 bases from V and 0 bases from J, with 14 bases between. The CDR3 extends over 15 amino acids. CDR1 SGHRS and CDR2 YFSETQ come from the germline V gene. The CDR3 here is CASSPVPGDSYEQYF. In nucleotides, the CDR3 is TGCGCCAGCAGCCCCGTCCCCGGGGACTCCTACGAGCAGTACTTC.

The chain employs TRBV7-3 and TRBJ2-1; the match to TRBD2 covers 8 bases. Germline V CDR1 and CDR2: SGHTA, FQGTGA. CDR3 size: 16 residues. Unmatched junction bases numbered 10, after V lost 0 bases and J lost 9 bases. DNA for the CDR3: TGTGCCAGCAGCTTAACGAGTCTAGCGGGTTCCCCTGAGCAGTTCTTC. Protein: CASSLTSLAGSPEQFF.

The V call is TRBV28, the J call TRBJ2-1, with TRBD2 matching 12 bases. CDR1 MDHEN and CDR2 SYDVKM come from the germline V gene. The CDR3 loop spans 15 amino acids. With V trimmed by 6 bases and J by 6 bases, 6 bases remained unmatched. The chain's CDR3 is CASSLTLAGGNEQFF. The CDR3 DNA sequence: TGTGCCAGCAGCCTAACACTAGCGGGGGGCAATGAGCAGTTCTTC.

J is TRBJ1-2 and V is TRBV27; D is unresolved. Germline CDR1 reads MNHEY; CDR2 reads SMNVEV (reference sequence). V was pared by 6 bases and J by 3 bases, with 17 bases between. The CDR3 is 15 residues long. CDR3 in DNA: TGTGCCAGCAGCTATAGAGGGATCCCCCACTATGGCTACACCTTC. Translating gives CASSYRGIPHYGYTF.